The clone carrying this T cell receptor (beta chain) was seen repeatedly, ten times or more. Its target is unknown. Trimming cost V 0 bases and J 0 bases, with 13 bases left between them. Germline CDR1 reads MGHRA; CDR2 reads YSYEKL. The CDR3 totals 17 residues. These data are taken from a study of T-cell reconstitution after alpha-beta-depleted transplantation in children. Notes on the study in general: T-cell numbers and diversity, one year after transplant, stemmed largely from T cells that were newly produced. Some patients owed their high day-60 TCRbeta diversity to surviving recipient T cells and thymic progenitors.

Unique molecular identifiers were incorporated when the TCRbeta library was constructed. In TCRdb, the PCR reads were re-called with MiXCR into one record per CDR3 protein. The sample holds 700,000 to 850,000 distinct CDR3 sequences, 15% to 20% seen once. Sequences were derived from PBMCs, mostly from graft donor cells, sampled 360 days after TCRalphabeta/CD19-depleted stem cell transplant. The source of this sequence is a male patient younger than 18 who had a stem cell transplant for acute lymphoblastic leukemia, so the T cells may come from the graft donor. The chain links TRBV4-1 to TRBJ2-3; D is perhaps TRBD1 (5 bases). The CDR3 spells CASSQEWGARSTDTQYF. The CDR3 region has the DNA TGCGCCAGCAGCCAAGAATGGGGCGCCCGAAGCACAGATACGCAGTATTTT.